These 25 T cell receptor beta chains came from one sample sequenced in a study of T-cell reconstitution after alpha-beta-depleted transplantation in children (dated by TCRdb to about 2016). This sample's treatment or condition label indicates: allogeneic hematopoietic cell transplantation with graft depleted of TCRalphabeta T cells and CD19 B cells. Library preparation used PCR. These reads were obtained on an Illumina HiSeq 2500. TCR library preparation used molecular barcoding, with unique molecular identifiers applied to normalize quantification of the TCRbeta repertoire. In TCRdb, the public reads were trimmed at Q25 with fastp and aligned with MiXCR, with productive beta chains retained. Rows with one shared CDR3 protein collapse into an entry with the most common genes and DNA. The sample profile shows approximately 85,000 distinct CDR3 sequences; 12% to 15% of them were found once. Of the sample, around a quarter falls within the top ten clones.

The sample consisted of PBMCs, mostly from graft donor cells, taken 180 days after TCRalphabeta/CD19-depleted stem cell transplant. These receptors originate from a male patient under 10 years old who had a stem cell transplant for acute lymphoblastic leukemia, so the T cells may come from the graft donor.

J is TRBJ2-5 and V is TRBV28, with 11 bases identical to TRBD2. Germline assignment: CDR1 MDHEN and CDR2 SYDVKM. The CDR3 totals 14 residues. V was clipped by 10 bases and J by 2 bases; unmatched bases: 6. This CDR3 is CANTIAGGQETQYF. The CDR3 nucleotides read TGTGCCAACACAATAGCGGGGGGGCAAGAGACCCAGTACTTC.

This clonotype has ten or more counts. This chain links TRBV9 with TRBJ2-3; a possible D gene is TRBD1 (6 bases). Trimming left V 1 base short and J 5 bases short, with 11 bases between. This CDR3 is built from 14 residues. The germline V gene has CDR1 SGDLS and CDR2 YYNGEE. Written as DNA, the CDR3 is TGTGCCAGCAGCGTAAAGGGGGTAGGAGATACGCAGTATTTT. It encodes CASSVKGVGDTQYF.

This clonotype was seen more than once but under ten times. This rearrangement joins TRBV10-1 to TRBJ2-7; no firm D call. Trimming left V 0 bases short and J 3 bases short, with 9 bases between. Germline lookup yields CDR1 WNHNN and CDR2 SYGVQD (reference sequence). CDR3 length: 14 residues. The CDR3 DNA reads TGCGCCAGCAGTGAGTCGAGGTCAGGCTACGAGCAGTACTTC. Translated: CASSESRSGYEQYF.

This clonotype was found many times. The chain employs TRBV10-3 and TRBJ1-2; D remains unclear. CDR3 length equals 13 residues. V lost 11 bases and J lost 3, with 16 bases in between. CDR1 and CDR2 (germline): ENHRY, SYGVKD. The CDR3 spells CASSNILDYGYTF. The CDR3 DNA reads as TGTGCCTCCTCCAACATCCTCGACTATGGCTACACCTTC.

This clonotype has at least ten counts. The chain has TRBV7-6 and TRBJ2-3, with TRBD2 identical over 12 bases. Unmatched junction bases numbered 9, after V lost 5 bases and J lost 0 bases. From germline, CDR1 is SGHVS and CDR2 FNYEAQ. This CDR3 region has 18 residues. The CDR3 DNA is TGTGCCAGCAGCCAGGAGGGACTAGCGGGCAATAGCACAGATACGCAGTATTTT. Translation: CASSQEGLAGNSTDTQYF.

This clonotype has just a few counts. V gene TRBV10-3 combines with J gene TRBJ2-1; D is perhaps TRBD1 (6 bases). There are 13 residues in the CDR3. The V and J ends lost 6 bases and 6 bases respectively, with 12 bases between them. CDR1 is ENHRY, CDR2 SYGVKD, per germline. The DNA of the CDR3 is TGTGCCATCAGCCACGGACAGATCAATGAGCAGTTCTTC. Protein product: CAISHGQINEQFF.

Details on this clonotype: A much larger clone is a single base away; this may be a read error. The rearrangement uses TRBV2 and TRBJ2-5, with 10 bases identical to TRBD1. CDR1 SNHLY and CDR2 FYNNEI come from the germline V gene. This CDR3 is built from 18 residues. CDR3 protein: CTSSSGTGVRWDSETQYF. CDR3 sequence (DNA): TGTACCAGCAGTTCCGGGACAGGGGTCAGGTGGGACTCCGAGACCCAGTACTTC.

This chain joins TRBV18 and TRBJ1-5, with D maybe TRBD1 (6 bases). This CDR3 is built from 20 residues. Germline CDR1 and CDR2: KGHSH and LQKENI. V was clipped by 2 bases and J by 0 bases, with 23 bases between them. The CDR3 nucleotides are TGTGCCAGCTCACCATTCGGGCGGGGGCGAGGATGGCGTAGCAATCAGCCCCAGCATTTT. Its translation is CASSPFGRGRGWRSNQPQHF.

This clonotype has only a few counts. The CDR3, as DNA: TGCAGTGCTAGTGGCAGGAGGGCCAATGAGCAGTTCTTC. Its protein is CSASGRRANEQFF. This sequence joins TRBV20-1 and TRBJ2-1; a possible D gene is TRBD2 (6 bases). Germline-derived CDR1 and CDR2 are DFQATT and SNEGSKA (reference sequence). The CDR3 is 13 amino acids. V was shortened by 3 bases and J by 6 bases, with 12 bases between the two germline ends.

This clonotype appeared a few times. DNA for the CDR3: TGTGCCATCAGCAAGGAAACAGGGATTCAGCCCCAGCATTTT. This gives the protein CAISKETGIQPQHF. The chain recombines TRBV10-3 with TRBJ1-5; a possible D gene is TRBD1 (6 bases). Germline CDR1 ENHRY, CDR2 SYGVKD. V gave up 6 bases and J gave up 6 bases, with 15 bases separating them. The CDR3 covers 14 residues.

This clonotype was detected only once. The rearrangement links TRBV11-1 to TRBJ2-7; D perhaps matches TRBD1 (6 bases). CDR3 length: 14 amino acids. V was pared by 5 bases and J by 2 bases, with 13 bases between. Germline V gene lookup returns CDR1 SGHAT and CDR2 FQDESV (reference sequence). The CDR3, as DNA: TGTGCCAGCAGCCGACAGGCCTCCACCTACGAGCAGTACTTC. It encodes CASSRQASTYEQYF.

This clonotype has at least ten counts. The V call is TRBV20-1, the J call TRBJ1-5; D ambiguous. The V end was cut by 0 bases, the J end by 7 bases, with 10 bases between. There are 13 residues in the CDR3. From germline, CDR1 is DFQATT and CDR2 SNEGSKA (reference sequence). The CDR3 sequence: CSARDNPPQPQHF. In DNA, the CDR3 is TGCAGTGCTAGAGATAACCCACCGCAGCCCCAGCATTTT.

The CDR3 here is CASSDDRGGNIQYF. CDR3 sequence (DNA): TGCGCCAGCAGCGACGACAGGGGAGGCAACATTCAGTACTTC. V and J are TRBV5-1 and TRBJ2-4, with TRBD1 identical over 8 bases. Germline-derived CDR1 and CDR2 are SGHRS and YFSETQ. With V trimmed by 4 bases and J by 7 bases, 7 bases remained unmatched. There are 14 residues in the CDR3. The full variable domain, with the rest looked up from reference TRBV5-1 and TRBJ2-4, is KAGVTQTPRYLIKTRGQQVTLSCSPISGHRSVSWYQQTPGQGLQFLFEYFSETQRNKGNFPGRFSGRQFSNSRSEMNVSTLELGDSALYLCASSDDRGGNIQYFGAGTRLSVL.

This clonotype was counted between two and nine times. The chain combines TRBV15 with TRBJ2-5; D tentatively reads TRBD1 or TRBD2 (6 bases each). CDR1 is LNHNV and CDR2 is YYDKDF in the germline V gene (reference sequence). The CDR3 contains 20 residues. V was pared by 5 bases and J by 0 bases, with 28 bases between. CDR3 DNA sequence: TGTGCCACCAGCTCCCAAGGGATACAGGGAGGATTAGGGTACCAAGAGACCCAGTACTTC. Its protein is CATSSQGIQGGLGYQETQYF.

This clonotype has a single count. V and J are TRBV6-2 or TRBV6-3 and TRBJ2-1; D might be TRBD2 (7 bases). Trimming removed 2 bases from V and 4 bases from J, with 12 bases in between. CDR1 and CDR2 (germline): MNHEY, SVGEGT. The CDR3 runs to 15 residues. CDR3: CASSYRGRAYNEQFF. The CDR3 DNA follows: TGTGCCAGCAGTTACAGGGGGAGGGCATACAATGAGCAGTTCTTC.

This clonotype was observed a single time. The chain is built from TRBV28 and TRBJ1-5, with D maybe TRBD1 (6 bases). The CDR3 is 16 residues long. Germline-derived CDR1 and CDR2 are MDHEN and SYDVKM. Trimming stripped 3 bases from V and 6 bases from J, with 18 bases between. This CDR3 reads CASSLGGLKGGQPQHF. CDR3 coding DNA: TGTGCCAGCAGTTTGGGGGGGCTTAAGGGAGGTCAGCCCCAGCATTTT.

This clonotype showed up just a few times. The CDR3 sequence is CASSSHEGRNYGYTF. The DNA of the CDR3 is TGTGCCAGCAGTTCCCATGAGGGGCGAAACTATGGCTACACCTTC. The chain links TRBV11-2 to TRBJ1-2; D is possibly TRBD1 (5 bases). Trimming took off 6 bases at V and 2 bases at J, with 16 bases between the two ends. Germline V gene lookup returns CDR1 SGHAT and CDR2 FQNNGV. The CDR3 is 15 residues long.

In this sample, this clonotype turned up many times. This rearrangement joins TRBV6-5 to TRBJ2-7, with D possibly being TRBD1 (5 bases). Germline assignment: CDR1 MNHEY and CDR2 SVGAGI. The CDR3 is 12 residues long. V dropped 5 bases and J dropped 4 bases, with 9 bases sitting between them. This chain's CDR3 is CASSRGTYEQYF. In nucleotides, the CDR3 is TGTGCCAGCAGTAGGGGCACGTACGAGCAGTACTTC.

In this sample, this clonotype turned up a few times. V usage is TRBV7-2 and J usage is TRBJ2-5; tentative D call: TRBD1 (6 bases). Trimming took off 6 bases at V and 2 bases at J, with 13 bases between the two ends. In germline, CDR1 is SGHTA, CDR2 FQGNSA. The CDR3 has 14 residues. CDR3 coding DNA: TGTGCCAGCAGACTGGGACATCAGCAAGAGACCCAGTACTTC. Its translation is CASRLGHQQETQYF.

This clonotype was seen a handful of times. This rearrangement joins TRBV30 to TRBJ2-6; maybe TRBD2 (6 bases). CDR1 is GTSNPN, CDR2 SVGIG, per germline (reference sequence). CDR3 length: 17 amino acids. V was cut by 3 bases and J by 0 bases, with 15 bases left in between. CDR3 coding DNA: TGTGCCTGGAGGGGGGGAAGACTCAGCTCTGGGGCCAACGTCCTGACTTTC. Protein: CAWRGGRLSSGANVLTF.

In its sample, this clonotype was seen many times. The V call is TRBV4-2, the J call TRBJ2-3; D remains unclear. The V end was cut by 0 bases, the J end by 2 bases, with 6 bases between. The CDR3 spans 14 residues. Germline V CDR1 and CDR2: LGHNA, YNFKEQ. DNA for the CDR3: TGTGCCAGCAGCCAAGAGCGATTCACAGATACGCAGTATTTT. Translating gives CASSQERFTDTQYF.

This clonotype turned up a few times. V usage is TRBV7-2 and J usage is TRBJ2-7, with D possibly TRBD2 on 6 matching bases. Germline values: CDR1 SGHTA, CDR2 FQGNSA. Trimming took off 3 bases at V and 2 bases at J, with 11 bases between the two ends. The CDR3 length is 14 residues. The CDR3 reads CASSLGGVPYEQYF. The CDR3 DNA sequence: TGTGCCAGCAGCTTGGGGGGAGTCCCCTACGAGCAGTACTTC.

This clonotype was picked up a small number of times. The rearrangement links TRBV30 to TRBJ1-1, with D hard to call. Trimming cost V 2 bases and J 1 base, with 8 bases left between them. Germline CDR1 is GTSNPN and CDR2 is SVGIG (reference sequence). The CDR3 contains 13 residues. The DNA for the CDR3 is TGTGCCTGGAGTCCACCGGCGAACACTGAAGCTTTCTTT. It is translated as CAWSPPANTEAFF. The full variable domain, with the rest looked up from reference TRBV30 and TRBJ1-1, is SQTIHQWPATLVQPVGSPLSLECTVEGTSNPNLYWYRQAAGRGLQLLFYSVGIGQISSEVPQNLSASRPQDRQFILSSKKLLLSDSGFYLCAWSPPANTEAFFGQGTRLTVV.

The rearrangement links TRBV20-1 to TRBJ1-2; D is perhaps TRBD1 (5 bases). The V end lost 3 bases, the J end lost 1 base, and 15 bases lay between the germline ends. CDR3 size: 15 residues. Germline values: CDR1 DFQATT, CDR2 SNEGSKA (reference sequence). DNA for the CDR3: TGCAGTGCTAGGCCAGGGAGAGATCGTAACTATGGCTACACCTTC. It specifies CSARPGRDRNYGYTF.

This clonotype came up many times. The rearrangement uses TRBV10-1 and TRBJ2-3; D is unresolved. The ends were cut back, 1 base at V and 4 bases at J, with 9 bases in the middle. CDR1 and CDR2 (germline): WNHNN, SYGVQD (reference sequence). The CDR3 extends over 14 amino acids. CDR3 in DNA: TGCGCCAGCAGTGAGTTAGGGCGTCCAGATACGCAGTATTTT. Protein: CASSELGRPDTQYF.